The 3 T cell receptor beta chains presented below share a single source sample, sequenced in a study of blood T cells in healthy people across ages. A second PCR of about 7 to 12 cycles used a sample-barcoded 5' primer and a J-beta primer mix. TCRdb ran MiXCR on the 5' RACE reads and lists one entry per CDR3 protein. This sample carries more than 500,000 distinct CDR3 sequences, about 26% of them seen once, and the ten largest clones take around 20%. Sequencing used blood. The source of these receptors is a woman aged 70-85 years in good health.

On this clonotype itself: The junction and the germline gene differ at one end; a read error may be behind it. The gene calls are TRBV5-5 and TRBJ1-4, with D unclear. Germline CDR1 and CDR2: SGHKS and YYEKEE (reference sequence). This CDR3 has 15 residues. Here the CDR3 DNA reads TGTGCCAGCAGCCCGGCCGGACGAACGAATGAAAAACTGCTTTTT. Its protein is CASSPAGRTNEKLLF.

This clonotype was observed a few times. Here the CDR3 DNA reads TGTGCCAGCAGCCCGACTAGCGGGACCACAAAGCAGTTCTTC. This translates into CASSPTSGTTKQFF. The V call is TRBV11-2, the J call TRBJ2-1; 11 nucleotides agree with TRBD2. Germline V gene sequence: CDR1 SGHAT, CDR2 FQNNGV. V lost 5 bases and J lost 11; bases outside the gene matches: 8. This CDR3 spans 14 amino acids.

This clonotype has more than one count but fewer than ten. The rearrangement links TRBV7-9 to TRBJ2-7; tentatively, D is TRBD1 (5 bases). The CDR3 has 14 amino acids. V lost 5 bases, J lost 6 bases, and 17 bases lay in between. CDR1 and CDR2 from the germline V gene are SEHNR and FQNEAQ (reference sequence). CDR3 sequence: CASSQATDRGEQYF. CDR3 nucleotide sequence: TGTGCCAGCAGCCAGGCCACCGACAGAGGCGAGCAGTACTTC.